The clone carrying this T cell receptor beta chain was recorded a few times. Its antigen remains unidentified. Germline CDR1 reads SGDLS; CDR2 reads YYNGEE. This CDR3 is 15 amino acids long. With 3 bases removed from V and 0 bases from J, the gap between germline ends came to 11 bases. The data originate from a study of identical twins. Overall study findings and caveats: Excess low generation probability was seen in twin-shared out-of-frame alpha sequences. Carriage of fewer insertions was seen in abundant cord blood beta clonotypes, whereas memory repertoires showed none. Out-of-frame beta chain sequences displayed weaker excess sharing between twins.

TCRdb analysed the 5' RACE reads with MiXCR anew, one entry per CDR3 protein. Of around 490,000 distinct CDR3 sequences listed, 20% to 25% are singletons. In every case, the donor was a healthy Caucasian. The data were also submitted as part of a second study, on yellow fever vaccine responses in identical twins.

V gene TRBV9 combines with J gene TRBJ2-3; no clear D gene. The origin of this receptor is a woman younger than 30 in good health. What was sequenced was CD4+ T cells sorted from blood. The CDR3 nucleotides read TGTGCCAGCAGCGAGCGCGGTTCTAGCACAGATACGCAGTATTTT. Translation gives CASSERGSSTDTQYF.